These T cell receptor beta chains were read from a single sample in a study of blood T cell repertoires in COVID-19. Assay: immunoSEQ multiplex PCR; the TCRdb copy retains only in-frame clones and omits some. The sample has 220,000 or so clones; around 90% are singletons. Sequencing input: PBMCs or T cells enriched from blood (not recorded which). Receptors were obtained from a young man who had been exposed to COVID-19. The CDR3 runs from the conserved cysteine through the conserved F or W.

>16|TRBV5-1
CASSAETGGVTGELFF
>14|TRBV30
CAWNTATFEETQYF
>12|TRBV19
CASHNRGETQYF
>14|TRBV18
CASSPGTGLYEQYF
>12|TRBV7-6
CASSVAPREQYF
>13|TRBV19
CASSNQGFTPLHF
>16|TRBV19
CATPPGTGALLPKAFF
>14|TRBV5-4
CASSPSFSGYEQYF
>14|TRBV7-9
CASSLGSGITEAFF
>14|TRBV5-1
CASSQTGFGNTIYF
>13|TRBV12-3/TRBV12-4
CASSQTGLQPQHF
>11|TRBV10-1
CASKTVETQYF
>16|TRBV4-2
CASSQLAGGPRETQYF
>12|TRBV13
CASSLQGLEQYF
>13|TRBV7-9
CASSLGVLSEQFF
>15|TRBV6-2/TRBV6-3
CASSSPTGNTNEQFF
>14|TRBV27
CASSRTGQARTQYF
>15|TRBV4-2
CASSQTRDRDHEQYF
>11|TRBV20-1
CSAGQTDTQYF